This T cell receptor beta chain was profiled in a study of blood T cell repertoires in COVID-19. Study-level information: The study drew acute and convalescent COVID-19 samples from the United States, Italy and Spain.

The CDR3 loop spans 15 amino acids. Germline V gene data show CDR1 as SGHAT and CDR2 as FQNNGV. The J segment lost 2 bases and the V segment lost 4 bases, leaving 2 bases of the junction unmatched. Original data processing: Amplifying reference gene primers gave estimates of nucleated cell counts. Profiled with immunoSEQ multiplex PCR; TCRdb holds only in-frame clones, not every one. V and J calls and clone size come straight from that table; D and trimming were deduced from the DNA. Here the sample spans about 170,000 clones, approximately 83% being singletons. As regards this clone: The sample has other DNA sequences that encode this CDR3 too.

The receptor's source is a human donor with acute or convalescent COVID-19. The donor label of this sample is uncertain. The chain uses TRBV11-2 and TRBJ2-5; 12 bases line up with TRBD2. Input material: peripheral blood. CDR3 DNA: TGTGCCAGCAGCTCTCTAGCGGGGGGGCAAGAGACCCAGTACTTC. It translates to CASSSLAGGQETQYF.